These T cell receptor beta chains were read from a single sample in a study of CD8+ T cells in alopecia areata. Assay used: immunoSEQ multiplex PCR; TCRdb lists only in-frame clones, some missing. The repertoire has approximately 100,000 clones, 86% of them found once; the top ten carry around 10%. The input for sequencing was CD8+ T cells sorted from blood, taken between weeks 30 and 35, from a patient treated with tofacitinib. Receptors originate from a human donor with alopecia areata. CDR3s leave out the opening cysteine and the closing phenylalanine or tryptophan. The size entry is marked missing in some rows and otherwise reads once, few, many or a size class.

abundance	v_gene	j_gene	CDR3aa
NA	TRBV4-1	TRBJ2-1	ASSQGGSGYINNEQF
NA	TRBV2	TRBJ2-7	ASLTSGSYEQY
NA	TRBV27	TRBJ2-5	ASSPDRGETQY
few	TRBV7-8	TRBJ2-2	ASSFTSGRYTGELF
NA	TRBV7-3	TRBJ2-6	ASSWKVSGYSGANVLT
NA	TRBV5-1	NA	ASSFGDSDEQY
NA	TRBV7-2	TRBJ1-2	ASSLAMGWGYT
NA	TRBV6-8	TRBJ2-7	ASSTLAGGYEQY
NA	TRBV11-2	TRBJ2-2	ASSFDSHGNTGELF
NA	TRBV21-1	TRBJ1-4	ASKRGDGGEKLF
NA	TRBV19	TRBJ2-5	ASSTILQETQY